This TCR beta chain was captured by sequencing in a study of control samples from healthy donors and cancer patients. This CDR3 contains 18 residues. In germline, CDR1 is LNHDA, CDR2 SQIVND (reference sequence). The V segment lost 4 bases and the J segment 6 bases; nucleotides outside the gene matches: 18. Produced via immunoSEQ multiplex PCR; TCRdb's table is partial and in-frame only. The profile shows around 13,000 clones, around four fifths of them singletons. The V call is TRBV19, the J call TRBJ1-5; 7 bases match TRBD1. The specimen sequenced was formalin-fixed, paraffin-embedded tissue. This TCR was sampled from a male donor with melanoma. The CDR3 sequence: CASSTFGQALAGLQPQHF. DNA for the CDR3: TGTGCCAGTAGTACTTTCGGACAGGCCTTAGCGGGCCTTCAGCCCCAGCATTTT.